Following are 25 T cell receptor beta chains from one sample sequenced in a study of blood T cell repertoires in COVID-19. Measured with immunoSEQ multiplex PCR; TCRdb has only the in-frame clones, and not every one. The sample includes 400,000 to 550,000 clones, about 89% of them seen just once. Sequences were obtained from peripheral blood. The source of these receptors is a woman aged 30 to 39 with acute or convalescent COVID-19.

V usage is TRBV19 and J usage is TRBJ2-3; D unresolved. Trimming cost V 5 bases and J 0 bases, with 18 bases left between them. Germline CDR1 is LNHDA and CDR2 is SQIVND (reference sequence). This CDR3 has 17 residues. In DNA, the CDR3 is TGTGCCAGTAGTCTTAGCTTCCTAGTCACTAGCACAGATACGCAGTATTTT. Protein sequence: CASSLSFLVTSTDTQYF.

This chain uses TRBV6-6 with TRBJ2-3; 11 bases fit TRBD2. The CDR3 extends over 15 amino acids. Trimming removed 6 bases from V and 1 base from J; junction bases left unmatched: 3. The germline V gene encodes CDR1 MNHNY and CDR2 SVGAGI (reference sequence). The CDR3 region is CASRTTSGGTDTQYF. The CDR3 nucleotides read TGTGCCAGCAGGACGACTAGCGGGGGCACAGATACGCAGTATTTT.

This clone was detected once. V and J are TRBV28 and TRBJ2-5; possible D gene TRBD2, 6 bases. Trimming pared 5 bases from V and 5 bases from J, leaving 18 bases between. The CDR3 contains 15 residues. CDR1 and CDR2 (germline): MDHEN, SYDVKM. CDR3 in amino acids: CASSPPVGTRETQYF. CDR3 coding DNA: TGTGCCAGCAGTCCGCCGGTGGGGACTCGGGAGACCCAGTACTTC.

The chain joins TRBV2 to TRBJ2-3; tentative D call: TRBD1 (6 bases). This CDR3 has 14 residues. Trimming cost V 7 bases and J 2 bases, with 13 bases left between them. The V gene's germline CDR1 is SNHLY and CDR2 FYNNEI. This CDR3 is CASKRQASTDTQYF. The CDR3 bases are TGTGCCAGCAAAAGACAGGCCTCCACAGATACGCAGTATTTT.

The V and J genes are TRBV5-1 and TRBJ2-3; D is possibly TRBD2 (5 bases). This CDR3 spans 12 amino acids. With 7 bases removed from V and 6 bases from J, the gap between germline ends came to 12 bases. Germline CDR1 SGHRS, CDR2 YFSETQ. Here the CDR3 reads CASGTSSDTQYF. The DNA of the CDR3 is TGCGCCAGCGGCACTAGTTCTGATACGCAGTATTTT.

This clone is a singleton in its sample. The CDR3 loop is CASSVGTSGRQETQYF. The CDR3 DNA sequence: TGTGCCAGCAGCGTAGGGACTAGCGGACGACAAGAGACCCAGTACTTC. The chain combines TRBV9 with TRBJ2-5, with 10 positions matching TRBD2. The CDR3 spans 16 residues. V gave up 0 bases and J gave up 2 bases; unmatched junction bases: 4. The germline V gene has CDR1 SGDLS and CDR2 YYNGEE.

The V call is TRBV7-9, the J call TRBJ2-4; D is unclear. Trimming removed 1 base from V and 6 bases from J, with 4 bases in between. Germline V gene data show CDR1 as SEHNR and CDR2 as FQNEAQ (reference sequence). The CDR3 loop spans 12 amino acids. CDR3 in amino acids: CASSLDGNIQYF. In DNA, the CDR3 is TGTGCCAGCAGCTTAGACGGAAACATTCAGTACTTC.

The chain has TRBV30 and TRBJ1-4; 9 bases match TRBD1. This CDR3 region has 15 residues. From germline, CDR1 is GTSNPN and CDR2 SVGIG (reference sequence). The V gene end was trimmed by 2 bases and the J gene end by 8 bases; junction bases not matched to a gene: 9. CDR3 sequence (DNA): TGTGCCTGGAGTAAGGGGGACAGGGACGGGGAAAAACTGTTTTTT. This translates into CAWSKGDRDGEKLFF.

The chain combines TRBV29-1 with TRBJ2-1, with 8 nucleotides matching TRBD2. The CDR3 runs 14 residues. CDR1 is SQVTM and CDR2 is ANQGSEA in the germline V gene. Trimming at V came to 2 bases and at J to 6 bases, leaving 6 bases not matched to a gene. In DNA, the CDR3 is TGCAGCGTTGAACCGGGGGGGCCAAGCAATGAGCAGTTCTTC. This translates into CSVEPGGPSNEQFF.

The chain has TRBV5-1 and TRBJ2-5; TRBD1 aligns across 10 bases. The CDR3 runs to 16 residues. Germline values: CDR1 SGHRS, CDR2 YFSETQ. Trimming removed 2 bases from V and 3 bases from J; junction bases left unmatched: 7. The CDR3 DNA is TGCGCCAGCAGCTTTCCCGGGACAGGGGAGAAAGAGACCCAGTACTTC. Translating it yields CASSFPGTGEKETQYF.

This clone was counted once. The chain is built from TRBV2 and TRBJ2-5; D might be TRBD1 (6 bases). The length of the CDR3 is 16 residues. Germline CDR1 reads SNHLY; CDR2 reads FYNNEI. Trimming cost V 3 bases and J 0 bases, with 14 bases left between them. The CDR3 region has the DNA TGTGCCAGCAGTGATAGTGGGGGACATAACCAAGAGACCCAGTACTTC. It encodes CASSDSGGHNQETQYF.

CDR3 nucleotide sequence: TGCGCCAGCAGCCCCCGGAGTCGCCAAGAGACCCAGTACTTC. This sequence encodes CASSPRSRQETQYF. J is TRBJ2-5 and V is TRBV4-1; D gene ambiguous. V lost 4 bases to trimming and J lost 1 base, with 10 bases between them. The CDR3 covers 14 residues. Germline V gene lookup returns CDR1 MGHRA and CDR2 YSYEKL.

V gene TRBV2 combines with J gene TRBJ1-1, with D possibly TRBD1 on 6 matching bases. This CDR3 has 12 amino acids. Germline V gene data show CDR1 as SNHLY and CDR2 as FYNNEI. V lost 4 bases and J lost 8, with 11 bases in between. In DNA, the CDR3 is TGTGCCAGCAGTGGCGGGGGGCGAGAAGCTTTCTTT. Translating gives CASSGGGREAFF.

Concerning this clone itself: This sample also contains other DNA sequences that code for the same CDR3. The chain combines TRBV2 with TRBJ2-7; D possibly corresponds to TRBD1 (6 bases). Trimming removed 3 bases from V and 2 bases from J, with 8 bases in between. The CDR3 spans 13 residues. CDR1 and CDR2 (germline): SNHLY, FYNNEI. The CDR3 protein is CASSEGAAYEQYF. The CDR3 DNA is TGTGCCAGCAGTGAGGGGGCAGCCTACGAGCAGTACTTC.

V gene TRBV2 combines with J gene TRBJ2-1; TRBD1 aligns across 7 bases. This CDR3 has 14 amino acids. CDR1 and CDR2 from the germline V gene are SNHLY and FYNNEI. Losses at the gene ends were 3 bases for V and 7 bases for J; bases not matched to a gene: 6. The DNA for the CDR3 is TGTGCCAGCAGTGACCTAACAGGGGCAAATGAGCAGTTCTTC. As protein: CASSDLTGANEQFF.

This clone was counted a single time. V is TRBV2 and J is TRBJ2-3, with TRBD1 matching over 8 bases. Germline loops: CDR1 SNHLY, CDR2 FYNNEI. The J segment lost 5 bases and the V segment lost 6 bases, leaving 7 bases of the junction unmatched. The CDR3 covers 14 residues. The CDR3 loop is CASSRATGVDTQYF. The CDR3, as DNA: TGTGCCAGCAGCCGGGCGACAGGGGTAGATACGCAGTATTTT.

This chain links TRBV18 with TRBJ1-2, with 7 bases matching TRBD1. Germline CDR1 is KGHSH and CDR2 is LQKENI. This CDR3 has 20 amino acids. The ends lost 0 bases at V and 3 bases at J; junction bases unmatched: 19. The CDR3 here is CASSPPTLTGTAQKHYGYTF. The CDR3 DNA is TGTGCCAGCTCACCACCGACGTTAACCGGGACAGCACAGAAACACTATGGCTACACCTTC.

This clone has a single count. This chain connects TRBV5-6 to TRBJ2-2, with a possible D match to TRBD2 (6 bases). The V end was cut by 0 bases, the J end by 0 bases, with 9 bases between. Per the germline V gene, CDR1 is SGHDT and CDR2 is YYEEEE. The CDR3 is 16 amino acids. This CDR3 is CASSLVGEANTGELFF. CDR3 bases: TGTGCCAGCAGCTTGGTTGGGGAGGCGAACACCGGGGAGCTGTTTTTT.

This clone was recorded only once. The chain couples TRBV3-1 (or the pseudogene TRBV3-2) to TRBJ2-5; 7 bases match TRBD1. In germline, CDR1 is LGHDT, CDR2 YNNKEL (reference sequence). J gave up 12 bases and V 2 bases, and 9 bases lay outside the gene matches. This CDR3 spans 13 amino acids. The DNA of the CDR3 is TGTGCCAGCAGCCAAAGAGTTAGGACAGGAGAGTACTTC. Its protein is CASSQRVRTGEYF.

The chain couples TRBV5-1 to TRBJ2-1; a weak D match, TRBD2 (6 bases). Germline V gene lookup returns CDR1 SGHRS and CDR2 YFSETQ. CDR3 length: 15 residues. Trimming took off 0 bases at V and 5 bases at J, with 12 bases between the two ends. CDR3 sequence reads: CASSLAGTGDNEQFF. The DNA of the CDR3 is TGCGCCAGCAGCTTGGCCGGGACGGGGGACAATGAGCAGTTCTTC.

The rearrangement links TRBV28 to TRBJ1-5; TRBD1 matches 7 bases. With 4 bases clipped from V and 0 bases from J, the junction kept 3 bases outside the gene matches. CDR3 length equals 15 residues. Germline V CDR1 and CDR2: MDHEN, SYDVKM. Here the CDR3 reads CASSSGQNSNQPQHF. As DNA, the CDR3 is TGTGCCAGCAGTTCGGGACAGAATAGCAATCAGCCCCAGCATTTT.

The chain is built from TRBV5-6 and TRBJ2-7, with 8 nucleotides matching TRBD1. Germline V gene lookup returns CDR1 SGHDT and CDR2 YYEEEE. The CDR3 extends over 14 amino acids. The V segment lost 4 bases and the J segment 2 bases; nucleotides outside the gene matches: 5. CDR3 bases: TGTGCCAGCAGCGCCGGGACAGGTCCCTACGAGCAGTACTTC. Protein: CASSAGTGPYEQYF. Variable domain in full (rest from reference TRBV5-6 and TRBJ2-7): DAGVTQSPTHLIKTRGQQVTLRCSPKSGHDTVSWYQQALGQGPQFIFQYYEEEERQRGNFPDRFSGHQFPNYSSELNVNALLLGDSALYLCASSAGTGPYEQYFGPGTRLTVT.

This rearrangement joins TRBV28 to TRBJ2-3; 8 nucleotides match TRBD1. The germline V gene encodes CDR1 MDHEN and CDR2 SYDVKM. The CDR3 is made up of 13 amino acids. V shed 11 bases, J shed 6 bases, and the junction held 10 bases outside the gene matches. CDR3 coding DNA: TGTGCCTCAGGGACAGGAAGGTTGGATACGCAGTATTTT. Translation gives CASGTGRLDTQYF.

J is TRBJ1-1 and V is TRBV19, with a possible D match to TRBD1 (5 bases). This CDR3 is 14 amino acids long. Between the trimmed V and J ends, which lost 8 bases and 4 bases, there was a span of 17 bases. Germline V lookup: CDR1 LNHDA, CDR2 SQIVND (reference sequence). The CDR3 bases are TGTGCCAGTGGCCGTAGGGGAATGGGCACTGAAGCTTTCTTT. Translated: CASGRRGMGTEAFF. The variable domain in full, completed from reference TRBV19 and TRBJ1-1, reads DGGITQSPKYLFRKEGQNVTLSCEQNLNHDAMYWYRQDPGQGLRLIYYSQIVNDFQKGDIAEGYSVSREKKESFPLTVTSAQKNPTAFYLCASGRRGMGTEAFFGQGTRLTVV.

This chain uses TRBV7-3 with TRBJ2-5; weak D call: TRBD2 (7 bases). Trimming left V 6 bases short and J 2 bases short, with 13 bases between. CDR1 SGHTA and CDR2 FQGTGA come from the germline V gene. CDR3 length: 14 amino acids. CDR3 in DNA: TGTGCCAGCAGTAACGGGGGGCCTCAAGAGACCCAGTACTTC. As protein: CASSNGGPQETQYF.